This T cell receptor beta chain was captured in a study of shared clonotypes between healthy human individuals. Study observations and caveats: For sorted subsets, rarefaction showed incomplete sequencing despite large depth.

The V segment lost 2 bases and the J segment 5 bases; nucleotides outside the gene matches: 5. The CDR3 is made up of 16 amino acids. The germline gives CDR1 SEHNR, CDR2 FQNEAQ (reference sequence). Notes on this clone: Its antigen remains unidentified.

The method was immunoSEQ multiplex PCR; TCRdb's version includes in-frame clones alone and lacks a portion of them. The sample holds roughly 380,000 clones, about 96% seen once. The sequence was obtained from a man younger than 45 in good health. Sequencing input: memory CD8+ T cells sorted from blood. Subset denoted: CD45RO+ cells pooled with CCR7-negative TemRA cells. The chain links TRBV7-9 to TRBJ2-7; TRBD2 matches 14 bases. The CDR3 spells CASSLFSTSGRDEQYF. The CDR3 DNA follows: TGTGCCAGCAGCTTATTCTCGACTAGCGGGAGGGACGAGCAGTACTTC.